This entry features one T cell receptor beta chain sequence. The data stem from a study of cytomegalovirus exposure and HLA in healthy donors. The primer mix had 60 Vbeta and 13 Jbeta primers. Produced via immunoSEQ multiplex PCR; TCRdb's table is partial and in-frame only. The sample shows over 100,000 clones, approximately 82% of them seen only once. This CDR3 region has 16 residues. Trimming stripped 4 bases from V and 1 base from J, with 17 bases between. The germline CDR1 and CDR2 sequences are SGHTA and FQGNSA. Sample: PBMCs. The receptor comes from a female donor in good health and CMV-seronegative. The rearrangement uses TRBV7-2 and TRBJ2-7, with D possibly being TRBD2 (5 bases). Here the CDR3 reads CASSSYPSAASYEQYF. The CDR3 bases are TGTGCCAGCAGCTCTTACCCCTCAGCGGCTTCCTACGAGCAGTACTTC.